One T cell receptor beta chain is described in this entry. Its antigen is currently unknown. The data belong to a study of cytomegalovirus exposure and HLA in healthy donors. Study-wide findings and caveats: Later analysis identified several of the most significant clusters that appeared linked to common viral pathogens.

Primers: 60 Vbeta forward and 13 Jbeta reverse. Measured with immunoSEQ multiplex PCR; TCRdb has only the in-frame clones, and not every one. In the table there are about 160,000 clones, 70% to 75% of which are singletons. This CDR3 contains 13 residues. Germline V gene data show CDR1 as MNHEY and CDR2 as SVGAGI. Trimming removed 9 bases at V and 1 base at J, with 12 bases between. Sequenced input: PBMCs. J is TRBJ2-5 and V is TRBV6-5; no clear D gene. The TCR sequence derives from a young man in good health and CMV-seropositive. Here the CDR3 reads CASSTGPQETQYF. The CDR3 DNA is TGTGCCAGTTCGACTGGCCCCCAAGAGACCCAGTACTTC.